Shown below are 21 T cell receptor beta chains from a single sample sequenced in a study of shared clonotypes between healthy human individuals. Profiling relied on immunoSEQ multiplex PCR, and the TCRdb table lists in-frame clones only, not all of them. The sample holds around 510,000 clones; roughly 95% are singletons and the top ten take 0.05% to 0.08%. The sequenced sample consisted of naive CD4+ T cells sorted from blood. Subset of the sample: CD45RA+ positively selected. The source is a woman aged 25 to 39 in good health.

The gene calls are TRBV5-1 and TRBJ2-1; TRBD2 agrees at 8 bases. The CDR3 covers 15 residues. Per the germline V gene, CDR1 is SGHRS and CDR2 is YFSETQ. Trimming at V came to 4 bases and at J to 4 bases, leaving 7 bases not matched to a gene. CDR3 sequence: CASSPLAGVYNEQFF. CDR3 DNA: TGCGCCAGCAGCCCTCTAGCGGGCGTATACAATGAGCAGTTCTTC.

This rearrangement joins TRBV15 to TRBJ2-1, with 9 bases that match TRBD1. J lost 6 bases, V lost 4 bases, and 13 bases had no gene match. CDR1 LNHNV and CDR2 YYDKDF come from the germline V gene (reference sequence). The CDR3 has 17 residues. CDR3 amino acids: CATSTQGRQGVSNEQFF. The CDR3 DNA reads TGTGCCACCAGCACTCAGGGGAGACAGGGGGTTTCCAATGAGCAGTTCTTC.

This chain links TRBV5-1 with TRBJ1-1, with D possibly matching TRBD1 (5 bases). The CDR3 extends over 15 amino acids. V was cut by 4 bases and J by 1 base, with 14 bases left in between. CDR1 SGHRS and CDR2 YFSETQ come from the germline V gene. The CDR3 loop is CASSPQGWENTEAFF. The CDR3, as DNA: TGCGCCAGCAGCCCGCAGGGTTGGGAGAACACTGAAGCTTTCTTT. Complete variable domain (other parts from reference TRBV5-1 and TRBJ1-1): KAGVTQTPRYLIKTRGQQVTLSCSPISGHRSVSWYQQTPGQGLQFLFEYFSETQRNKGNFPGRFSGRQFSNSRSEMNVSTLELGDSALYLCASSPQGWENTEAFFGQGTRLTVV.

The chain links TRBV7-9 to TRBJ1-1; D unresolved. CDR1 is SEHNR and CDR2 is FQNEAQ in the germline V gene (reference sequence). V shed 2 bases and J shed 3 bases, with 10 bases lying between them. The CDR3 is made up of 14 amino acids. The CDR3 region has the DNA TGTGCCAGCAGCTTATCCGGCCTGGACACTGAAGCTTTCTTT. This codes for CASSLSGLDTEAFF.

This CDR3 is CASSLPLDGVRTEAFF. The DNA for the CDR3 is TGTGCCAGCAGTTTACCCCTCGACGGGGTGAGGACTGAAGCTTTCTTT. The chain is built from TRBV28 and TRBJ1-1; no reliable D call. Trimming took off 2 bases at V and 5 bases at J, with 18 bases between the two ends. This CDR3 contains 16 residues. Germline-derived CDR1 and CDR2 are MDHEN and SYDVKM.

The chain employs TRBV27 and TRBJ2-7, with D tentatively TRBD1 (5 bases). V was clipped by 2 bases and J by 2 bases, with 13 bases between them. The CDR3 is 15 amino acids. CDR1 and CDR2 from the germline V gene are MNHEY and SMNVEV (reference sequence). Here the CDR3 reads CASSLVGAGTYEQYF. The CDR3 nucleotides read TGTGCCAGCAGTTTAGTTGGGGCAGGAACCTACGAGCAGTACTTC.

This chain connects TRBV6-5 to TRBJ1-4; 7 bases agree with TRBD1. In germline, CDR1 is MNHEY, CDR2 SVGAGI. J gave up 6 bases and V 0 bases, and 7 bases lay outside the gene matches. This CDR3 is built from 16 residues. The CDR3: CASSYSAGQIYEKLFF. CDR3 coding DNA: TGTGCCAGCAGTTACTCAGCGGGACAGATTTATGAAAAACTGTTTTTT.

The chain's CDR3 is CASSVAGDTGELFF. The DNA for the CDR3 is TGTGCCAGCAGCGTGGCAGGGGACACCGGGGAGCTGTTTTTT. The V gene is TRBV6-6, the J gene TRBJ2-2; possible D gene TRBD1, 6 bases. The CDR3 covers 14 residues. Germline V gives CDR1 MNHNY, CDR2 SVGAGI (reference sequence). V gave up 6 bases and J gave up 3 bases, with 11 bases separating them.

V usage is TRBV10-3 and J usage is TRBJ1-2; possibly TRBD1 for D (5 bases). CDR1 is ENHRY and CDR2 is SYGVKD in the germline V gene. Trimming shortened V by 1 base and J by 13 bases, and 13 bases separated the two germline ends. The CDR3 is 12 amino acids. CDR3 DNA sequence: TGTGCCATCAGTGAGTTAGTGACAGCCATCACCTTC. This encodes CAISELVTAITF.

The chain recombines TRBV23-1 with TRBJ1-5; no clear D gene. TRBV23-1 is placed among ORFs of uncertain function. This CDR3 contains 16 residues. V gave up 4 bases and J gave up 3 bases, with 16 bases separating them. CDR3 sequence reads: CASSLREPYPNQPQHF. The DNA for the CDR3 is TGCGCCAGCAGTCTCCGGGAACCCTACCCCAATCAGCCCCAGCATTTT.

The rearrangement links TRBV6-1 to TRBJ1-2; unclear D gene. The CDR3 is 14 amino acids. Germline-derived CDR1 and CDR2 are MNHNS and SASEGT. V lost 1 base and J lost 4, with 10 bases in between. The CDR3, as DNA: TGTGCCAGCAGTGAAGACAAGGGTGCCTATGGCTACACCTTC. The encoded protein is CASSEDKGAYGYTF.

The CDR3 reads CASSRGDTDTQYF. The CDR3 nucleotides read TGTGCCAGCAGCCGGGGAGACACAGATACGCAGTATTTT. This sequence joins TRBV11-3 and TRBJ2-3, with D perhaps TRBD2 (5 bases). Trimming cost V 5 bases and J 2 bases, with 8 bases left between them. CDR3 size: 13 residues. The germline gives CDR1 SGHNT, CDR2 YENEEA.

The V and J genes are TRBV27 and TRBJ1-1, with D unresolved. V dropped 6 bases and J dropped 4 bases, with 15 bases sitting between them. In germline, CDR1 is MNHEY, CDR2 SMNVEV (reference sequence). This CDR3 is 14 amino acids long. The CDR3 reads CASSLGPVRTEAFF. The CDR3, as DNA: TGTGCCAGCAGCCTTGGGCCAGTACGCACTGAAGCTTTCTTT.

The genes are TRBV5-1 and TRBJ2-3; D uncertain. V was clipped by 1 base and J by 0 bases, with 6 bases between them. The CDR3 contains 14 residues. CDR1 and CDR2 (germline): SGHRS, YFSETQ. This CDR3 is CASSLYESTDTQYF. The CDR3 DNA sequence: TGCGCCAGCAGCTTGTACGAGAGCACAGATACGCAGTATTTT.

As DNA, the CDR3 is TGTGCCAGCAGTTTTCCGGGACCGGTCTCTGGGGCCAACGTCCTGACTTTC. Protein sequence: CASSFPGPVSGANVLTF. The chain combines TRBV28 with TRBJ2-6; TRBD1 or TRBD2 may be the D gene (5 bases each). CDR3 length equals 17 residues. Trimming shortened V by 3 bases and J by 0 bases, and 12 bases separated the two germline ends. Germline V CDR1 and CDR2: MDHEN, SYDVKM. The full variable domain, completed using reference TRBV28 and TRBJ2-6, is DVKVTQSSRYLVKRTGEKVFLECVQDMDHENMFWYRQDPGLGLRLIYFSYDVKMKEKGDIPEGYSVSREKKERFSLILESASTNQTSMYLCASSFPGPVSGANVLTFGAGSRLTVL.

This chain links TRBV28 with TRBJ2-5, with a weak D call TRBD1 (5 bases). Germline-derived CDR1 and CDR2 are MDHEN and SYDVKM. The CDR3 is 15 amino acids. The V gene lost 1 base and the J gene lost 4 bases, with 13 bases spanning the gap. The CDR3 DNA reads as TGTGCCAGCAGTTTATCCAGGGTCGGCCGAGAGACCCAGTACTTC. Its protein product is CASSLSRVGRETQYF.

The V call is TRBV7-3, the J call TRBJ2-5; 9 bases agree with TRBD1. The CDR3 extends over 14 amino acids. V lost 1 base, J lost 11 bases, and 8 bases stayed unmatched. Germline lookup yields CDR1 SGHTA and CDR2 FQGTGA. CDR3 in DNA: TGTGCCAGCAGCTTAAAACAGGGGGCGAAAGAGCAGTACTTC. Translation gives CASSLKQGAKEQYF.

The V and J genes are TRBV28 and TRBJ2-5; 11 nucleotides line up with TRBD2. With V trimmed by 6 bases and J by 1 base, 7 bases remained unmatched. This CDR3 has 16 residues. The V gene's germline CDR1 is MDHEN and CDR2 SYDVKM. The CDR3 DNA reads as TGTGCCAGCAGCCTTACTAGCGGGAGACCCCAAGAGACCCAGTACTTC. Encoded protein: CASSLTSGRPQETQYF.

The gene calls are TRBV20-1 and TRBJ1-2; 7 bases map to TRBD1. There are 11 residues in the CDR3. Germline values: CDR1 DFQATT, CDR2 SNEGSKA (reference sequence). V was clipped by 7 bases and J by 8 bases; unmatched bases: 7. In nucleotides, the CDR3 is TGCAGTGGGAACAGGGGAAGCGGCTACACCTTC. Translated, it gives CSGNRGSGYTF.

CDR3 in amino acids: CASSPDRVGETQYF. CDR3 DNA: TGTGCCAGCTCACCGGACAGGGTGGGGGAGACCCAGTACTTC. The rearrangement uses TRBV18 and TRBJ2-5, with 8 nucleotides matching TRBD1. Germline assignment: CDR1 KGHSH and CDR2 LQKENI. The CDR3 consists of 14 residues. J was trimmed by 5 bases and V by 3 bases; bases with no gene match: 5.

V usage is TRBV5-6 and J usage is TRBJ1-2; tentative D call: TRBD1 (6 bases). CDR1 is SGHDT, CDR2 YYEEEE, per germline. V lost 4 bases to trimming and J lost 2 bases, with 15 bases between them. This CDR3 contains 15 residues. The CDR3 protein is CASSPPVGGNYGYTF. CDR3 nucleotide sequence: TGTGCCAGCAGCCCCCCCGTGGGGGGCAACTATGGCTACACCTTC.